The 12 T cell receptor beta chains given below trace back to one sample, sequenced in a study of cytomegalovirus exposure and HLA in healthy donors. PCR amplification relied on 60 Vbeta primers (plus 13 Jbeta primers). Libraries were prepared by immunoSEQ multiplex PCR; TCRdb keeps only in-frame clonotypes and omits some of them. The sample contains 150,000 to 200,000 clones, over 70% of which appear only once. Sequenced material: PBMCs. The receptor set was obtained from a young woman in good health and CMV-seropositive.

The J gene is TRBJ2-3, the V gene TRBV28, with D perhaps matching TRBD2 (5 bases). V was trimmed by 11 bases and J by 1 base, leaving 10 bases between them. This CDR3 comprises 12 residues. Germline V gene data show CDR1 as MDHEN and CDR2 as SYDVKM. The CDR3 here is CASRVRTDTQYF. CDR3 nucleotide sequence: TGTGCCTCGAGGGTCCGCACAGATACGCAGTATTTT.

J is TRBJ1-2 and V is TRBV6-5; 7 bases map to TRBD1. V lost 2 bases and J lost 7; bases outside the gene matches: 4. The V gene's germline CDR1 is MNHEY and CDR2 SVGAGI. CDR3 length: 13 amino acids. The CDR3 loop reads CASSYGRGSGYTF. The CDR3, as DNA: TGTGCCAGCAGTTACGGCAGGGGGTCTGGCTACACCTTC.

In its sample, this clone was seen once. This chain connects TRBV7-6 to TRBJ2-5; 12 bases match TRBD2. CDR1 is SGHVS and CDR2 is FNYEAQ in the germline V gene. The CDR3 has 17 residues. Trimming cost V 5 bases and J 7 bases; bases outside gene matches: 14. CDR3 sequence: CASSRQPPGLAGRTQYF. In nucleotides, the CDR3 is TGTGCCAGCAGCAGACAACCACCGGGACTAGCGGGTAGGACCCAGTACTTC.

The V gene is TRBV7-9, the J gene TRBJ2-7; 9 bases map to TRBD2. Germline V CDR1 and CDR2: SEHNR, FQNEAQ (reference sequence). V lost 1 base, J lost 3 bases, and 4 bases stayed unmatched. The CDR3 spans 15 residues. The CDR3 DNA reads TGTGCCAGCAGCTTAGGGCGGGGGGGCAGCTACGAGCAGTACTTC. Translating gives CASSLGRGGSYEQYF.

This clone has a single count. The chain is built from TRBV6-5 and TRBJ1-1; no firm D call. This CDR3 spans 14 amino acids. The V and J ends lost 0 bases and 1 base respectively, with 6 bases between them. Germline CDR1 reads MNHEY; CDR2 reads SVGAGI. The CDR3 DNA reads as TGTGCCAGCAGTTACTCGGCAACGAACACTGAAGCTTTCTTT. Protein sequence: CASSYSATNTEAFF.

This chain links TRBV19 with TRBJ1-1; 9 bases match TRBD1. V lost 2 bases to trimming and J lost 8 bases; unmatched junction nucleotides: 6. CDR3 length equals 14 residues. CDR1 and CDR2 (germline): LNHDA, SQIVND (reference sequence). CDR3 DNA sequence: TGTGCCAGTAGTATACTGTCAGGACAGGGGGAAGCTTTCTTT. It specifies CASSILSGQGEAFF.

V and J are TRBV27 and TRBJ1-4; a weak D match, TRBD1 (5 bases). Germline V gene lookup returns CDR1 MNHEY and CDR2 SMNVEV (reference sequence). The CDR3 is 13 amino acids. The V end was cut by 2 bases, the J end by 7 bases, with 8 bases between. The CDR3 DNA reads TGTGCCAGCAGTTTAGGGGGGAGTGAAAAACTGTTTTTT. Translated: CASSLGGSEKLFF.

This rearrangement joins TRBV6-1 to TRBJ2-1; D is perhaps TRBD2 (6 bases). Germline V lookup: CDR1 MNHNS, CDR2 SASEGT. The CDR3 sequence is 13 residues long. V shed 10 bases and J shed 0 bases, with 10 bases lying between them. CDR3 nucleotide sequence: TGTGCCATCGGAGGGCCCTCCTACAATGAGCAGTTCTTC. This sequence encodes CAIGGPSYNEQFF.

There are a few counts of this clone. The J gene is TRBJ2-5, the V gene TRBV5-5; D possibly corresponds to TRBD1 (6 bases). V shed 4 bases and J shed 5 bases, with 15 bases lying between them. From germline, CDR1 is SGHKS and CDR2 YYEKEE (reference sequence). The CDR3 loop spans 14 amino acids. In nucleotides, the CDR3 is TGTGCCAGCAGCGGATCAGGGGTTGTGGAGACCCAGTACTTC. Its translation: CASSGSGVVETQYF.

This clone has a single count. The gene calls are TRBV28 and TRBJ2-7; tentative D call: TRBD1 (5 bases). This CDR3 has 12 residues. The germline V gene has CDR1 MDHEN and CDR2 SYDVKM. Trimming removed 7 bases at V and 6 bases at J, with 13 bases between. The CDR3 coding sequence is TGTGCCAGCAAAGGGGAAAGAAGCGAGCAGTACTTC. Amino acids: CASKGERSEQYF.

This chain joins TRBV5-1 and TRBJ2-5; 10 nucleotides align to TRBD2. Germline V CDR1 and CDR2: SGHRS, YFSETQ. The CDR3 is made up of 16 amino acids. The ends lost 1 base at V and 2 bases at J; junction bases unmatched: 5. CDR3 in amino acids: CASSLSASGRQETQYF. CDR3 coding DNA: TGCGCCAGCAGCTTGTCGGCTAGCGGGAGACAAGAGACCCAGTACTTC.

The rearrangement links TRBV5-1 to TRBJ2-5; 8 bases agree with TRBD1. V lost 4 bases, J lost 5 bases, and 4 bases stayed unmatched. Germline assignment: CDR1 SGHRS and CDR2 YFSETQ. CDR3 length equals 13 residues. The CDR3 sequence is CASSDRGGETQYF. CDR3 bases: TGCGCCAGCAGCGACAGGGGTGGTGAGACCCAGTACTTC.